This T cell receptor beta chain was observed in a study of identical twins. Whole-study results and caveats: Beta clonotypes that were abundant in cord blood contained fewer insertions, a pattern absent from memory repertoires.

The CDR3 runs to 14 residues. V was pared by 7 bases and J by 4 bases, with 8 bases of the junction left unmatched. Germline V CDR1 and CDR2: MNHNS, SASEGT. In the case of this clonotype: The antigen is undetermined.

TCRdb processed the 5' RACE reads anew with MiXCR; each CDR3 protein has one entry. The repertoire holds about 520,000 distinct CDR3 sequences, with roughly a fifth as singletons. Donors were all healthy Caucasians. These sequences were also reported in another study, on T cells expressing NK-cell markers. That study adds: Six or seven donors showed dominant NKG2C+ clonotypes comprising roughly 1.0-7.5% of their CD8+ T cells. These clonotypes additionally ranked first within the CD3+CD56-NKG2C+ fraction of four donors.

V usage is TRBV6-1 and J usage is TRBJ1-2, with 8 nucleotides matching TRBD1. This TCR was sampled from a woman aged 18-30 years in good health. The sequenced sample consisted of CD4+ T cells sorted from blood. CDR3 nucleotide sequence: TGTGCCAGCATCTCTCCCGGGACAGGCTATGGCTACACCTTC. Translation: CASISPGTGYGYTF.